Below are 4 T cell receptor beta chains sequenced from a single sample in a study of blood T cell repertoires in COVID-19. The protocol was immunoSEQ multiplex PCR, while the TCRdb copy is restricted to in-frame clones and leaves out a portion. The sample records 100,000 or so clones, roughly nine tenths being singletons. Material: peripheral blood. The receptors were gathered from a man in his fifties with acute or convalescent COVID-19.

The CDR3 coding sequence is TGTGCCAGCAGCTCTCTCCACGACAGGCCCACTGAAGCTTTCTTT. It yields the protein CASSSLHDRPTEAFF. The chain employs TRBV7-9 and TRBJ1-1; a weak D match, TRBD1 (6 bases). The ends were cut back, 4 bases at V and 4 bases at J, with 16 bases in the middle. This CDR3 spans 15 amino acids. Germline CDR1 reads SEHNR; CDR2 reads FQNEAQ (reference sequence).

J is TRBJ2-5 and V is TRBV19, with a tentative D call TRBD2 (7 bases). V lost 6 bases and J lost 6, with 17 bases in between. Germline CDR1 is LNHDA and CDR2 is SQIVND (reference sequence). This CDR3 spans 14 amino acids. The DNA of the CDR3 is TGTGCCAGTAGAGCCTCGGGGGGCGCACAGACCCAGTACTTC. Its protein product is CASRASGGAQTQYF.

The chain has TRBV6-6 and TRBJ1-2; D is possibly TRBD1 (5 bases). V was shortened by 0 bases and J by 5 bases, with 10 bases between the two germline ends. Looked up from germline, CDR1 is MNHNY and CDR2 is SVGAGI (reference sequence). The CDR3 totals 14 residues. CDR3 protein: CASSYSRQLYGYTF. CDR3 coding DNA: TGTGCCAGCAGTTACTCGAGACAGCTATATGGCTACACCTTC.

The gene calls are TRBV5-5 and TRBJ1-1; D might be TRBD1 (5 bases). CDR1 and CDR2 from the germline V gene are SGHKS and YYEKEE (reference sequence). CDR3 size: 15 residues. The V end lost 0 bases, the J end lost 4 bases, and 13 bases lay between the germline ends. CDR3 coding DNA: TGTGCCAGCAGCTTGGTCCAGCAGGGCGGCACTGAAGCTTTCTTT. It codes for CASSLVQQGGTEAFF.